The sequence of this TCR beta chain was determined in a study of blood T cell repertoires in COVID-19 (dated by TCRdb to about 2020). About the full investigation: Collaborator samples came from the United States, Italy and Spain and covered acute and convalescent phases of COVID-19. The material from the prospective study consisted of cDNA or gDNA derived from T cells, B-cell-depleted T cells, or PBMCs. Subjects who had been exposed to COVID-19, were actively infected with it, or had recovered from it provided the deeply sampled blood TCRbeta repertoires that made up the dataset. The repertoires were released in a freely available public database meant as a resource for research on the immune response to SARS-CoV-2. Samples were obtained from the ongoing ImmuneRACE study (first 160 participants) and from over 1,000 subjects provided by 6 global collaborators. Sample metadata almost always included a de-identified subject ID, COVID-19 status, age in years and sex. Where available, HLA class I and class II types were obtained from metadata supplied by the sample provider rather than from assay-based typing. The investigation overall reported the following: The amount of clinical and demographic metadata varied by source and participant and was provided uncurated.

The collaborating institutions used their own protocols to collect whole blood in K2EDTA tubes. For TCRbeta analysis, collaborators shipped samples in one of three forms: frozen whole blood, isolated PBMCs, or DNA extracted from either of those sample types. V drops 1 base and J drops 6 bases, leaving 6 bases in between. The cysteine opens and the phenylalanine closes a CDR3 of 11 amino acids. The read is trimmed to its CDR3 DNA, 33 bases read in frame from base 1. From a lookup of the germline V gene, CDR1 and CDR2 are SQVTM and ANQGSEA. Concerning this clone: The antigen it binds to is not known. Base qualities are not recorded, but no much larger clone differs from it by a single base.

TCRbeta CDR3 regions were amplified from genomic DNA using the immunoSEQ Assay, a bias-controlled multiplex PCR. Turning to the authors' computational methods: Within the assay, amplification of reference gene primers was used to estimate how many nucleated cells each sample contained. To quantify the absolute abundance of each unique TCRbeta CDR3 rearrangement, sequence reads were collapsed and filtered. For each sample, productive Simpson clonality was calculated as the square root of Simpson's diversity index over productive rearrangements. TCRdb re-hosts the immuneACCESS table, in-frame sequences only. Its copies lack some clones; in the studies checked, an unresolved V gene accounts for under half of them, and the cause for the rest is not known. V, J and clone size derive from that table, while D and trimming were established from the DNA sequence. This sample lists just under 85,000 clones; about 87% were detected once. 8% of the sample goes to the ten largest clones.

The chain was built from TRBV29-1 and TRBJ1-1, with the identity of the D gene unclear. The source of this sequence is a man aged 80 or over with active or convalescent COVID-19. Sequenced sample: peripheral blood. CDR3 region: CSVEGQSEAFF. The DNA sequence is as follows: TGCAGCGTTGAAGGTCAGTCTGAAGCTTTCTTT.